The rows below give T cell receptor beta chains drawn from one sample of a study of blood T cell repertoires in COVID-19. TCRdb's copy holds only in-frame clones and misses some; the assay was immunoSEQ multiplex PCR. This sample carries 150,000 to 170,000 clones, roughly 84% of them seen once, and the ten largest clones take 0.63%. Sequenced sample: peripheral blood. The receptor set was obtained from a man aged 60 to 75 with COVID-19, enrolled during active disease. CDR3s leave out the opening cysteine and the closing phenylalanine or tryptophan. A D gene is named only where the DNA matches it firmly.

CDR3 protein | J gene | D gene | V gene
ASSLAQGLGYGYT | TRBJ1-2 | NA | TRBV7-8
ASSGQGEAF | TRBJ1-1 | NA | TRBV2
ASRHGGSPLH | TRBJ1-6 | NA | TRBV25-1
ASSSQGNYGYT | TRBJ1-2 | TRBD1 | TRBV12-3/TRBV12-4
ATSRTGSSNQPQH | TRBJ1-5 | TRBD1 | TRBV24-1
ASSFVGADYT | TRBJ1-2 | NA | TRBV12-3/TRBV12-4
ASSLAAIGNEQF | TRBJ2-1 | NA | TRBV28
SVESSGRVNEQF | TRBJ2-1 | TRBD2 | TRBV29-1
ASQQTTTNYGYT | TRBJ1-2 | NA | TRBV6-5
ASSELAGGYNEQF | TRBJ2-1 | TRBD2 | TRBV6-1
ASRDRQNTGELF | TRBJ2-2 | TRBD1 | TRBV6-5
AWSRGDAYEQY | TRBJ2-7 | TRBD2 | TRBV30
ASSLGQTTTNEKLF | TRBJ1-4 | NA | TRBV7-9
ASRATGKELF | TRBJ2-2 | TRBD1 | TRBV7-9
ASSSAEDRGFGTIY | TRBJ1-3 | NA | TRBV19
ASSGEVPLYNEQF | TRBJ2-1 | NA | TRBV2
ASVGHRVGGQPQH | TRBJ1-5 | NA | TRBV2
ASSLEGSLNTEAF | TRBJ1-1 | NA | TRBV11-3
ASRPGGSTEAF | TRBJ1-1 | NA | TRBV7-9
ASSAGTVANSPLH | TRBJ1-6 | TRBD1 | TRBV19
ASSQEVPTQRGSYNEQF | TRBJ2-1 | NA | TRBV3-1/TRBV3-2
ASSLSGSTGELF | TRBJ2-2 | TRBD2 | TRBV3-1/TRBV3-2
ASSLSHSGANVLT | TRBJ2-6 | NA | TRBV11-3
ASSYSGRLYGYT | TRBJ1-2 | NA | TRBV6-5
ASSPRQVGLNTEAF | TRBJ1-1 | NA | TRBV18
ATGGGGLNTEAF | TRBJ1-1 | NA | TRBV10-3
ASSYTGQGARETQY | TRBJ2-5 | TRBD1 | TRBV6-2/TRBV6-3
ATRPGVNTEAF | TRBJ1-1 | NA | TRBV6-5
ASSYGRRGTYEQY | TRBJ2-7 | NA | TRBV6-2/TRBV6-3
ASSQVQGNYEQY | TRBJ2-7 | NA | TRBV4-3
ASGLVRGTEAF | TRBJ1-1 | NA | TRBV12-5
ASRGQGGTDTQY | TRBJ2-3 | TRBD1 | TRBV6-5
ASSYGPGDHYEQY | TRBJ2-7 | NA | TRBV5-5
ASSYSTGNTEAF | TRBJ1-1 | NA | TRBV6-5
ASSSQGWNYGYT | TRBJ1-2 | TRBD1 | TRBV11-2
ASSSDRNEKLF | TRBJ1-4 | NA | TRBV7-2
ASSEALGGIETQY | TRBJ2-5 | TRBD1 | TRBV6-1
ATQGANEAF | TRBJ1-1 | TRBD1 | TRBV3-1/TRBV3-2
ASSPPQGNSGNTIY | TRBJ1-3 | NA | TRBV18
ASSSDRSNQPQH | TRBJ1-5 | TRBD1 | TRBV6-5
ASSQRGLNYEQY | TRBJ2-7 | NA | TRBV6-5
SASSGSRGNQPQH | TRBJ1-5 | NA | TRBV20-1
ASSKTAYEQY | TRBJ2-7 | NA | TRBV3-1/TRBV3-2
ASSQDREGWGVGEQY | TRBJ2-7 | NA | TRBV4-2
ASSPRPGQNTEAF | TRBJ1-1 | NA | TRBV6-5
ASRIQGTEAF | TRBJ1-1 | NA | TRBV3-1/TRBV3-2
SASRTSGRADTQY | TRBJ2-3 | TRBD2 | TRBV20-1
ASSQERDREVQPQH | TRBJ1-5 | TRBD1 | TRBV4-3